The 29 T cell receptor beta chains listed next were all sequenced from one sample in a study of blood T cell repertoires in COVID-19. Clones were read by immunoSEQ multiplex PCR, and TCRdb kept only the in-frame ones, dropping some. The data contain about 110,000 clones, 88% of them singletons. The sample taken for sequencing was peripheral blood. All receptors come from a woman in her forties or fifties with acute or convalescent COVID-19.

The chain recombines TRBV2 with TRBJ2-5, with unresolved D. The CDR3 contains 13 residues. Per germline, CDR1 SNHLY and CDR2 FYNNEI. V lost 5 bases, J lost 2 bases, and 9 bases lay in between. CDR3 amino acids: CASSTRQQETQYF. CDR3 nucleotide sequence: TGTGCCAGCAGTACGCGGCAGCAAGAGACCCAGTACTTC. The full variable domain, rest sourced from reference TRBV2 and TRBJ2-5, is EPEVTQTPSHQVTQMGQEVILRCVPISNHLYFYWYRQILGQKVEFLVSFYNNEISEKSEIFDDQFSVERPDGSNFTLKIRSTKLEDSAMYFCASSTRQQETQYFGPGTRLLVL.

V usage is TRBV7-9 and J usage is TRBJ2-2, with 7 positions matching TRBD2. Germline V gene data show CDR1 as SEHNR and CDR2 as FQNEAQ (reference sequence). The CDR3 is made up of 14 amino acids. With 5 bases clipped from V and 4 bases from J, the junction kept 4 bases outside the gene matches. CDR3 nucleotides: TGTGCCAGCAGCCAGGGAGGGCCCACCGGGGAGCTGTTTTTT. As protein: CASSQGGPTGELFF.

J is TRBJ2-1 and V is TRBV24-1, with a weak D call TRBD2 (5 bases). The CDR3 loop spans 13 amino acids. Trimming shortened V by 8 bases and J by 7 bases, and 14 bases separated the two germline ends. Germline V gene sequence: CDR1 KGHDR, CDR2 SFDVKD. CDR3 amino acids: CATKVRGLNEQFF. DNA for the CDR3: TGTGCCACCAAGGTTAGAGGGCTGAATGAGCAGTTCTTC.

The chain is built from TRBV4-2 and TRBJ2-7, with 9 bases aligning to TRBD2. The germline V gene encodes CDR1 LGHNA and CDR2 YNFKEQ. The length of the CDR3 is 16 residues. Losses at the gene ends were 4 bases for V and 2 bases for J; bases not matched to a gene: 9. In DNA, the CDR3 is TGTGCCAGCAGCCCCTCTGAGACTAGCGGACCCTACGAGCAGTACTTC. This gives the protein CASSPSETSGPYEQYF.

The chain joins TRBV5-1 to TRBJ2-1, with 7 bases identical to TRBD2. Germline V gives CDR1 SGHRS, CDR2 YFSETQ. Trimming at V came to 5 bases and at J to 2 bases, leaving 7 bases not matched to a gene. The CDR3 consists of 15 residues. The CDR3 sequence is CASSPRGDTYNEQFF. In DNA form, the CDR3 reads TGCGCCAGCAGTCCCCGGGGGGATACCTACAATGAGCAGTTCTTC.

This sequence joins TRBV10-3 and TRBJ2-1; 14 bases map to TRBD2. CDR1 and CDR2 (germline): ENHRY, SYGVKD. V dropped 5 bases and J dropped 8; count of bases not matched to a gene: 5. The CDR3 length is 15 residues. CDR3 DNA sequence: TGTGCCATCAGTCACGGGACTAGCGGGAGTGATGAGCAGTTCTTC. Residues: CAISHGTSGSDEQFF.

J is TRBJ1-3 and V is TRBV19; D is perhaps TRBD1 (6 bases). CDR1 is LNHDA and CDR2 is SQIVND in the germline V gene (reference sequence). CDR3 length equals 14 residues. V was cut by 6 bases and J by 1 base, with 10 bases left in between. DNA for the CDR3: TGTGCCAGTAGCACCCAGGGGTCTGGAAACACCATATATTTT. It encodes CASSTQGSGNTIYF. The full variable domain, completed using reference TRBV19 and TRBJ1-3, is DGGITQSPKYLFRKEGQNVTLSCEQNLNHDAMYWYRQDPGQGLRLIYYSQIVNDFQKGDIAEGYSVSREKKESFPLTVTSAQKNPTAFYLCASSTQGSGNTIYFGEGSWLTVV.

The chain links TRBV28 to TRBJ2-1, with D tentatively TRBD2 (6 bases). V lost 6 bases, J lost 0 bases, and 12 bases lay in between. The length of the CDR3 is 15 residues. The germline V gene encodes CDR1 MDHEN and CDR2 SYDVKM. DNA for the CDR3: TGTGCCAGCAGCTTACGGGGGACCTCCTACAATGAGCAGTTCTTC. Protein product: CASSLRGTSYNEQFF.

This chain uses TRBV5-4 with TRBJ2-1; 13 nucleotides match TRBD2. CDR1 and CDR2 from the germline V gene are SGHNT and YYREEE (reference sequence). Unmatched junction bases numbered 6, after V lost 3 bases and J lost 3 bases. The CDR3 runs to 17 residues. The DNA of the CDR3 is TGTGCCAGCAGCTGGACTAGCGGGAGAATTAGCTACAATGAGCAGTTCTTC. Encoded protein: CASSWTSGRISYNEQFF. The full variable domain, in which reference TRBV5-4 and TRBJ2-1 provide the parts outside the CDR3, is ETGVTQSPTHLIKTRGQQVTLRCSSQSGHNTVSWYQQALGQGPQFIFQYYREEENGRGNFPPRFSGLQFPNYSSELNVNALELDDSALYLCASSWTSGRISYNEQFFGPGTRLTVL.

The chain has TRBV18 and TRBJ2-5; 7 bases match TRBD1. This CDR3 region has 15 residues. The V gene's germline CDR1 is KGHSH and CDR2 LQKENI. V was pared by 5 bases and J by 4 bases, with 10 bases of the junction left unmatched. In DNA, the CDR3 is TGTGCCAGCTCAAACGGACAGGCTCCACCAGAGACCCAGTACTTC. The encoded protein is CASSNGQAPPETQYF.

The chain couples TRBV9 to TRBJ1-5; D possibly corresponds to TRBD1 (6 bases). Between the trimmed V and J ends, which lost 0 bases and 9 bases, there was a span of 19 bases. CDR3 length: 16 amino acids. The germline V gene has CDR1 SGDLS and CDR2 YYNGEE. The CDR3 protein is CASSVGDTPGYWPQHF. CDR3 bases: TGTGCCAGCAGCGTAGGGGACACCCCGGGCTACTGGCCCCAGCATTTT.

CDR3: CASSQASGGGTDTQYF. CDR3 DNA: TGTGCCAGCAGCCAAGCTAGCGGGGGAGGAACAGATACGCAGTATTTT. This sequence joins TRBV3-1 (or the pseudogene TRBV3-2) and TRBJ2-3, with 10 bases matching TRBD2. The CDR3 totals 16 residues. CDR1 LGHDT and CDR2 YNNKEL come from the germline V gene (reference sequence). V trimming: 1 base; J trimming: 3 bases; junction bases outside the gene matches: 4.

DNA for the CDR3: TGCAGTGCTAGTGGGGGAGGGTACAATGAGCAGTTCTTC. Protein: CSASGGGYNEQFF. The V gene is TRBV20-1, the J gene TRBJ2-1; 7 bases align to TRBD2. Trimming took 3 bases from V and 4 from J; bases not matched to a gene: 3. This CDR3 is built from 13 residues. Germline-derived CDR1 and CDR2 are DFQATT and SNEGSKA (reference sequence).

This clone was seen a few times. V gene TRBV7-6 combines with J gene TRBJ2-3; 12 nucleotides align to TRBD2. Germline CDR1 reads SGHVS; CDR2 reads FNYEAQ. The J segment lost 1 base and the V segment lost 3 bases, leaving 5 bases of the junction unmatched. The CDR3 is 17 amino acids. The CDR3 nucleotides are TGTGCCAGCAGCTTCCCGCGACTAGCGGGGGGCACAGATACGCAGTATTTT. Translated, it gives CASSFPRLAGGTDTQYF.

In this sample, this clone turned up once. The rearrangement joins TRBV13 to TRBJ2-1; the match to TRBD2 covers 12 bases. The CDR3 covers 15 residues. The J segment lost 8 bases and the V segment lost 2 bases, leaving 4 bases of the junction unmatched. In germline, CDR1 is PRHDT, CDR2 FYEKMQ (reference sequence). The CDR3 is CASSLRLAGVDEQFF. CDR3 in DNA: TGTGCCAGCAGCTTAAGACTAGCGGGAGTTGATGAGCAGTTCTTC. Drawing the rest from reference TRBV13 and TRBJ2-1, the complete variable domain is AAGVIQSPRHLIKEKRETATLKCYPIPRHDTVYWYQQGPGQDPQFLISFYEKMQSDKGSIPDRFSAQQFSDYHSELNMSSLELGDSALYFCASSLRLAGVDEQFFGPGTRLTVL.

This clone appeared a single time. The rearrangement links TRBV25-1 to TRBJ1-2; TRBD1 aligns across 8 bases. Germline V CDR1 and CDR2: MGHDK, SYGVNS. The CDR3 is 17 amino acids. V lost 1 base, J lost 4 bases, and 11 bases stayed unmatched. The CDR3: CASSELSRAGGVYGYTF. In nucleotides, the CDR3 is TGTGCCAGCAGTGAATTGTCAAGGGCAGGGGGCGTCTATGGCTACACCTTC.

The chain carries TRBV6-1 and TRBJ2-1; TRBD2 is a possible D gene (5 bases). Germline values: CDR1 MNHNS, CDR2 SASEGT. The CDR3 has 13 amino acids. Trimming stripped 3 bases from V and 7 bases from J, with 10 bases between. CDR3: CASSDPPGNEQFF. CDR3 nucleotide sequence: TGTGCCAGCAGTGACCCGCCGGGGAATGAGCAGTTCTTC.

The chain is built from TRBV5-1 and TRBJ2-1; TRBD2 aligns across 9 bases. The trim removed 6 bases at V and 5 bases at J, leaving 9 bases unmatched. Looked up from germline, CDR1 is SGHRS and CDR2 is YFSETQ. The CDR3 is made up of 15 amino acids. CDR3 nucleotides: TGCGCCAGCACCACGGTCGCGGGAGGGGACAATGAGCAGTTCTTC. Its translation is CASTTVAGGDNEQFF.

The sample holds one count of this clone. The CDR3 spells CASSLWGQRNQPQHF. Here the CDR3 DNA reads TGTGCCAGCAGTTTATGGGGTCAGCGGAATCAGCCCCAGCATTTT. The chain links TRBV27 to TRBJ1-5; no clear D. The ends were cut back, 1 base at V and 4 bases at J, with 11 bases in the middle. Germline CDR1 MNHEY, CDR2 SMNVEV (reference sequence). The CDR3 covers 15 residues.

The chain employs TRBV20-1 and TRBJ2-3; no firm D call. Germline V CDR1 and CDR2: DFQATT, SNEGSKA (reference sequence). The CDR3 contains 11 residues. Trimming stripped 7 bases from V and 3 bases from J, with 8 bases between. The CDR3 bases are TGCAGTGGGGTCAGGACAGATACGCAGTATTTT. It encodes CSGVRTDTQYF.

This clone was picked up a small number of times. This rearrangement joins TRBV6-6 to TRBJ2-7; 9 bases are shared with TRBD2. V gave up 0 bases and J gave up 4 bases; unmatched junction bases: 4. The germline CDR1 and CDR2 sequences are MNHNY and SVGAGI (reference sequence). The CDR3 spans 15 residues. The CDR3 region is CASSYSAGGTYEQYF. The CDR3 nucleotides read TGTGCCAGCAGTTACTCCGCGGGAGGGACTTACGAGCAGTACTTC.

The chain has TRBV6-2 or TRBV6-3 and TRBJ2-4; D may be TRBD2 (6 bases). This CDR3 has 13 residues. Germline CDR1 and CDR2: MNHEY and SVGEGT. V dropped 4 bases and J dropped 6 bases, with 10 bases sitting between them. CDR3 DNA sequence: TGTGCCAGCAGTTGGACTATCGGAAACATTCAGTACTTC. It specifies CASSWTIGNIQYF.

This chain links TRBV6-5 with TRBJ2-7, with 11 bases fitting TRBD2. The trim removed 2 bases at V and 1 base at J, leaving 1 base unmatched. Germline lookup yields CDR1 MNHEY and CDR2 SVGAGI. The length of the CDR3 is 15 residues. The CDR3 coding sequence is TGTGCCAGCAGTTACGTAGCGGGAGGGTCCTACGAGCAGTACTTC. Translating gives CASSYVAGGSYEQYF.

The chain combines TRBV15 with TRBJ2-1; D may be TRBD2 (6 bases). This CDR3 spans 16 amino acids. Germline V gives CDR1 LNHNV, CDR2 YYDKDF (reference sequence). Trimming stripped 3 bases from V and 8 bases from J, with 20 bases between. CDR3 in DNA: TGTGCCACCAGCAGGGACTCCCGGGAGTGGGTTGATGAGCAGTTCTTC. Translated, it gives CATSRDSREWVDEQFF.

The gene calls are TRBV24-1 and TRBJ1-4; 10 bases align to TRBD1. Germline V CDR1 and CDR2: KGHDR, SFDVKD. The CDR3 has 15 residues. V lost 4 bases to trimming and J lost 7 bases; unmatched junction nucleotides: 5. CDR3 DNA sequence: TGTGCCACCAGTGACGTTGACAGGGGGCGTGAAAAACTGTTTTTT. Translating gives CATSDVDRGREKLFF.

The chain recombines TRBV6-2 or TRBV6-3 with TRBJ1-4, with 11 bases matching TRBD1. V was clipped by 6 bases and J by 0 bases; unmatched bases: 15. This CDR3 has 20 amino acids. The V gene's germline CDR1 is MNHEY and CDR2 SVGEGT. CDR3 DNA sequence: TGTGCCAGCAGCGGGACAGGGGGAAATTTGGGATTCACAACTAATGAAAAACTGTTTTTT. Its protein product is CASSGTGGNLGFTTNEKLFF.

V usage is TRBV28 and J usage is TRBJ1-2, with 8 bases identical to TRBD1. Unmatched junction bases numbered 10, after V lost 6 bases and J lost 13 bases. The CDR3 spans 12 residues. Germline V lookup: CDR1 MDHEN, CDR2 SYDVKM. CDR3 nucleotide sequence: TGTGCCAGCAGATTGGGACAGGACCTGCCCACCTTC. Residues: CASRLGQDLPTF.

This clone was observed a handful of times. The chain is built from TRBV18 and TRBJ2-2, with D possibly being TRBD2 (6 bases). Looked up from germline, CDR1 is KGHSH and CDR2 is LQKENI. CDR3 size: 16 residues. With 0 bases removed from V and 3 bases from J, the gap between germline ends came to 11 bases. The CDR3 sequence is CASSPPGGPDTGELFF. CDR3 in DNA: TGTGCCAGCTCACCACCGGGGGGACCGGACACCGGGGAGCTGTTTTTT.

The chain combines TRBV18 with TRBJ2-1; 10 nucleotides line up with TRBD2. V gave up 6 bases and J gave up 5 bases; unmatched junction bases: 4. Germline V gene data show CDR1 as KGHSH and CDR2 as LQKENI. CDR3 length: 14 amino acids. CDR3 residues: CASSGLARNNEQFF. CDR3 nucleotides: TGTGCCAGCTCGGGACTAGCGAGGAACAATGAGCAGTTCTTC.